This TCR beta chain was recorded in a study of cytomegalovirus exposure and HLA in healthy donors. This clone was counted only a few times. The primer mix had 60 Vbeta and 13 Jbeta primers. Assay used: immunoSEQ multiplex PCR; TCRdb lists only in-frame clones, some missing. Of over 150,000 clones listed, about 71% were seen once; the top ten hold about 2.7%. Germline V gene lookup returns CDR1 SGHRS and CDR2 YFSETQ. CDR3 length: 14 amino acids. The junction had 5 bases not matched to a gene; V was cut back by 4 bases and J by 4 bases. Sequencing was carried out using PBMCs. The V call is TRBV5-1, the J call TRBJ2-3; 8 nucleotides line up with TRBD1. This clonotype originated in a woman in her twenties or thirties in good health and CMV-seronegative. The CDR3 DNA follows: TGCGCCAGCAGCGAGACAGGGGTCTCAGATACGCAGTATTTT. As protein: CASSETGVSDTQYF.